This T cell receptor (beta chain) was sequenced during a study of blood T cell repertoires in COVID-19. Original methodology: From reference gene primer amplification, estimates of nucleated cell counts were derived. Only in-frame clones appear in the TCRdb table, and some are missing; sequencing was by immunoSEQ multiplex PCR. V, J and clone size derive from that table, while D and trimming were established from the DNA sequence. The repertoire holds roughly 160,000 clones, with roughly 85% as singletons. The CDR3 is made up of 14 amino acids. V shed 8 bases and J 2 bases; nucleotides not matched to a gene: 8. Germline CDR1 MNHEY, CDR2 SVGAGI. This clone was seen once.

This TCR was recovered from a man aged 55 to 70 who had recovered from COVID-19. This chain links TRBV6-5 with TRBJ2-5, with TRBD1 identical over 7 bases. The sequencing input was PBMCs or T cells enriched from blood (not recorded which). DNA of the CDR3: TGTGCCAGCCTGAGGGACAGACAACAAGAGACCCAGTACTTC. Translation: CASLRDRQQETQYF.